Described below is a single T cell receptor beta chain sequence and its context. Its antigen is as yet unknown. The data stem from a study of T cell responses to AZD1222 COVID-19 vaccine. This table comes from immunoSEQ multiplex PCR, and its TCRdb copy is limited to in-frame clones, with some not included. The sample has 65,000 to 75,000 clones, around three quarters seen once. Study-wide results and limits: Donors were mostly white British, more females; clonal diversity possibly underestimated.

The CDR3 spans 16 residues. Germline assignment: CDR1 LGHNA and CDR2 YNFKEQ. Germline trimming cut 7 bases from V and 4 bases from J; bases unmatched to any gene: 11. V is TRBV4-2 and J is TRBJ2-2; 8 bases are shared with TRBD2. The source is an adult who received the AZD1222 COVID-19 vaccine. The input for sequencing was peripheral blood, taken 28 days after the second AZD1222 dose. The CDR3 region is CASNLGETSATGELFF. The CDR3 DNA reads as TGTGCCAGCAACTTGGGGGAGACTAGCGCCACCGGGGAGCTGTTTTTT.